The 15 T cell receptor beta chains reported below all come from one sample, sequenced in a study of PD-1 blockade in classical Hodgkin lymphoma. The sample's time point: cycle 4 day 1 (C4D1), after less than 7 weeks of nivolumab. Every one of the patients relapsed after autologous stem cell transplantation (brentuximab vedotin exposure was variable). Assay used: immunoSEQ multiplex PCR; TCRdb lists only in-frame clones, some missing. The sample has roughly 100,000 clones; more than 85% are singletons. The sequences come from peripheral blood mononuclear cells (PBMCs), collected before the fourth cycle of nivolumab. These receptors were obtained from a human donor with classical Hodgkin lymphoma.

The chain is built from TRBV11-2 and TRBJ2-5, with D possibly TRBD2 on 6 matching bases. Germline CDR1 SGHAT, CDR2 FQNNGV. The CDR3 sequence is 14 residues long. V was clipped by 1 base and J by 2 bases, with 8 bases between them. Here the CDR3 reads CASSLAGAQETQYF. The CDR3, as DNA: TGTGCCAGCAGCTTAGCGGGAGCGCAAGAGACCCAGTACTTC.

This rearrangement joins TRBV5-4 to TRBJ1-4, with D hard to call. Germline V lookup: CDR1 SGHNT, CDR2 YYREEE (reference sequence). The CDR3 covers 16 residues. The V and J ends lost 0 bases and 6 bases respectively, with 15 bases between them. The CDR3 DNA is TGTGCCAGCAGCTTGGGAGGGCAAGAGGCTTATGAAAAACTGTTTTTT. This codes for CASSLGGQEAYEKLFF. The entire variable domain, with the rest obtained from reference TRBV5-4 and TRBJ1-4, is as follows: ETGVTQSPTHLIKTRGQQVTLRCSSQSGHNTVSWYQQALGQGPQFIFQYYREEENGRGNFPPRFSGLQFPNYSSELNVNALELDDSALYLCASSLGGQEAYEKLFFGSGTQLSVL.

As concerns this clone: The junction shows a germline mismatch at one end, possibly a read error. This chain connects TRBV6-1 to TRBJ2-7; weak D call: TRBD2 (5 bases). Germline V gives CDR1 MNHNS, CDR2 SASEGT. The CDR3 spans 19 residues. The DNA for the CDR3 is TGTGCCAGCAGTGAATGGAGGATAAGGCGGCTAGATCCGAACTACCAGCAGTACTTC. Protein: CASSEWRIRRLDPNYQQYF.

This rearrangement joins TRBV6-1 to TRBJ2-1; TRBD2 matches 10 bases. Germline CDR1 MNHNS, CDR2 SASEGT. Unmatched junction bases numbered 7, after V lost 2 bases and J lost 9 bases. The CDR3 is 15 amino acids. The CDR3 region has the DNA TGTGCCAGCAGTGAACTAGCGGGAGCCGACAGTGAGCAGTTCTTC. This gives the protein CASSELAGADSEQFF.

This chain joins TRBV5-1 and TRBJ2-1, with TRBD2 as a possible D gene (5 bases). The CDR3 length is 14 residues. Trimming shortened V by 0 bases and J by 7 bases, and 11 bases separated the two germline ends. Germline CDR1 reads SGHRS; CDR2 reads YFSETQ. CDR3 loop: CASSLADSRNEQFF. The CDR3 bases are TGCGCCAGCAGCTTGGCGGACTCACGTAATGAGCAGTTCTTC.

This clone was counted between two and nine times. The CDR3 nucleotides read TGTGCCATCAGCGACAGGATGAACACCGGGGAGCTGTTTTTT. Amino acid sequence: CAISDRMNTGELFF. V usage is TRBV10-3 and J usage is TRBJ2-2, with a weak D call TRBD1 (6 bases). This CDR3 comprises 14 residues. The V gene's germline CDR1 is ENHRY and CDR2 SYGVKD. Trimming pared 6 bases from V and 1 base from J, leaving 9 bases between.

The chain carries TRBV7-6 and TRBJ2-1; 10 bases map to TRBD2. The V and J ends lost 3 bases and 6 bases, in that order; junction bases with no gene match: 23. CDR1 and CDR2 (germline): SGHVS, FNYEAQ. There are 21 residues in the CDR3. CDR3 loop: CASSFLALWKTSGAPPNEQFF. The CDR3 DNA reads as TGTGCCAGCAGCTTTTTGGCCCTGTGGAAAACTAGCGGGGCCCCCCCCAATGAGCAGTTCTTC.

This clone came up once. The chain carries TRBV5-5 and TRBJ2-3; D call uncertain. Germline assignment: CDR1 SGHKS and CDR2 YYEKEE (reference sequence). The CDR3 extends over 12 amino acids. V was pared by 6 bases and J by 7 bases, with 12 bases between. CDR3 in DNA: TGTGCCAGCAAGCTCAACAGCTATACGCAGTATTTT. It is translated as CASKLNSYTQYF.

This CDR3 reads CASSVSGRALYEQYF. In nucleotides, the CDR3 is TGTGCCAGCAGTGTTAGCGGGAGGGCCCTCTACGAGCAGTACTTC. The chain has TRBV28 and TRBJ2-7; 11 bases agree with TRBD2. Germline CDR1 reads MDHEN; CDR2 reads SYDVKM. The J segment lost 3 bases and the V segment lost 5 bases, leaving 6 bases of the junction unmatched. The CDR3 consists of 15 residues.

The CDR3 nucleotides read TGTGCCAGCAGTTTGATTCGGTCTCCCCGGAGCTCCTACGAGCAGTACTTC. Translation: CASSLIRSPRSSYEQYF. The chain joins TRBV27 to TRBJ2-7; no reliable D call. The V end was cut by 3 bases, the J end by 0 bases, with 18 bases between. CDR1 is MNHEY, CDR2 SMNVEV, per germline (reference sequence). The CDR3 totals 17 residues.

The CDR3 DNA sequence: TGCGCCAGCAGCCACCGCGGGACAGGGGTTACTGAAGCTTTCTTT. Residues: CASSHRGTGVTEAFF. This chain connects TRBV4-3 to TRBJ1-1; 10 bases fit TRBD1. The trim removed 3 bases at V and 5 bases at J, leaving 6 bases unmatched. Germline loops: CDR1 LGHNA, CDR2 YSLEER. The CDR3 totals 15 residues.

This clone appeared a single time. The CDR3 nucleotides read TGTGCCAGCAGTCGCCTAGGGGAGACAGGAATCTCCTACGAGCAGTACTTC. This codes for CASSRLGETGISYEQYF. V usage is TRBV27 and J usage is TRBJ2-7; tentatively, D is TRBD1 (6 bases). The V gene lost 5 bases and the J gene lost 0 bases, with 20 bases spanning the gap. CDR1 and CDR2 (germline): MNHEY, SMNVEV (reference sequence). This CDR3 contains 17 residues.

The chain is built from TRBV28 and TRBJ2-7; possibly TRBD1 or TRBD2 for D (5 bases each). Germline CDR1 MDHEN, CDR2 SYDVKM. The CDR3 runs to 16 residues. The V gene lost 6 bases and the J gene lost 2 bases, with 20 bases spanning the gap. The CDR3 sequence: CASSPVKGRATYEQYF. For the CDR3, the DNA is TGTGCCAGCAGCCCCGTTAAGGGGCGGGCTACCTACGAGCAGTACTTC. Using reference TRBV28 and TRBJ2-7 for the parts outside the CDR3, the full variable domain is DVKVTQSSRYLVKRTGEKVFLECVQDMDHENMFWYRQDPGLGLRLIYFSYDVKMKEKGDIPEGYSVSREKKERFSLILESASTNQTSMYLCASSPVKGRATYEQYFGPGTRLTVT.

The CDR3 reads CASFKGTGELFF. The DNA of the CDR3 is TGTGCCAGTTTCAAGGGGACCGGGGAGCTGTTTTTT. The chain has TRBV21-1 and TRBJ2-2; TRBD1, the table's D call, was not compared with the DNA. TRBV21-1 has pseudogene status. The CDR3 has 12 amino acids.

The chain has TRBV7-8 and TRBJ2-1; the match to TRBD2 covers 10 bases. Germline V CDR1 and CDR2: SGHVS, FQNEAQ. V lost 5 bases, J lost 2 bases, and 9 bases stayed unmatched. The CDR3 covers 17 residues. The CDR3 DNA is TGTGCCAGCAGCGTAAGGACTAGCGGACGTGCCTACAATGAGCAGTTCTTC. This codes for CASSVRTSGRAYNEQFF.